This is a list of T cell receptor beta chains from one sample in a study of cytomegalovirus exposure and HLA in healthy donors. The assay was immunoSEQ multiplex PCR, and TCRdb's table has in-frame clones only and misses some. Seen here are approximately 120,000 clones, about 91% observed once, and the top ten hold approximately 1.1%. Sequencing used PBMCs. The receptors shown here come from a woman aged 18-35 years in good health and CMV-seronegative. CDR3s include the opening cysteine and the closing phenylalanine or tryptophan. D genes are given only for firm matches. The size entry is marked missing in some rows and otherwise reads once, few, many or a size class.

CDR3nt: TGTGCCAGCAGGGACTACCAAGAGACCCAGTACTTC; CDR3aa: CASRDYQETQYF; abundance: .; v_gene: TRBV2; d_gene: .; j_gene: TRBJ2-5
CDR3nt: TGTGCCAGCAGCTTAGTTTTGGGGGGCACTGAAGCTTTCTTT; CDR3aa: CASSLVLGGTEAFF; abundance: .; v_gene: TRBV7-9; d_gene: .; j_gene: TRBJ1-1
CDR3nt: TGCGCCAGCAGTGCCGAGCGGGGGGGATATACGCAGTATTTT; CDR3aa: CASSAERGGYTQYF; abundance: .; v_gene: TRBV10-1; d_gene: TRBD2; j_gene: TRBJ2-3
CDR3nt: TGTGCCAGCAGCTTAGGACAAAACACCGGGGAGCTGTTTTTT; CDR3aa: CASSLGQNTGELFF; abundance: .; v_gene: TRBV7-6; d_gene: .; j_gene: TRBJ2-2
CDR3nt: TGTGCCAGCAGTCAACAGGGGACCAAAAACATTCAGTACTTC; CDR3aa: CASSQQGTKNIQYF; abundance: .; v_gene: TRBV5-6; d_gene: TRBD1; j_gene: TRBJ2-4
CDR3nt: TGTGCCAGCAGCCTACCGGACAGAGAGAACACTGAAGCTTTCTTT; CDR3aa: CASSLPDRENTEAFF; abundance: .; v_gene: TRBV13; d_gene: .; j_gene: TRBJ1-1
CDR3nt: TGTGCCAGCAAGGGGTTAAATAGCAATCAGCCCCAGCATTTT; CDR3aa: CASKGLNSNQPQHF; abundance: .; v_gene: TRBV19; d_gene: .; j_gene: TRBJ1-5
CDR3nt: TGTGCCAGCAGCTCGCTTCCCCGGGACAGGGGGCTCGACTATGGCTACACCTTC; CDR3aa: CASSSLPRDRGLDYGYTF; abundance: .; v_gene: TRBV11-2; d_gene: TRBD1; j_gene: TRBJ1-2
CDR3nt: TGTGCCAGCAGCTTAGAGCTCCTAGCGGACACCTACAATGAGCAGTTCTTC; CDR3aa: CASSLELLADTYNEQFF; abundance: .; v_gene: TRBV7-2; d_gene: TRBD2; j_gene: TRBJ2-1
CDR3nt: TGTGCCAGCAAACGCTTAGCGGGAGTCGGCGAGACCCAGTACTTC; CDR3aa: CASKRLAGVGETQYF; abundance: .; v_gene: TRBV2; d_gene: TRBD2; j_gene: TRBJ2-5
CDR3nt: TGTGCCAGCAGTGACTTAGGGGGGGCTAATGGCTACACCTTC; CDR3aa: CASSDLGGANGYTF; abundance: .; v_gene: TRBV6-4; d_gene: .; j_gene: TRBJ1-2
CDR3nt: TGCGCCAGCAGCCCCGGAGGGCCCCAGGGGGGCAGGAGCAATCAGCCCCAGCATTTT; CDR3aa: CASSPGGPQGGRSNQPQHF; abundance: once; v_gene: TRBV4-1; d_gene: TRBD1; j_gene: TRBJ1-5
CDR3nt: TGCGCCAGCAGCCAAGACCTCCGGGACAGTAATCAGCCCCAGCATTTT; CDR3aa: CASSQDLRDSNQPQHF; abundance: few; v_gene: TRBV4-3; d_gene: TRBD1; j_gene: TRBJ1-5
CDR3nt: TGTGCCAGCAGCGGGGACAGCCCTAACTATGGCTACACCTTC; CDR3aa: CASSGDSPNYGYTF; abundance: .; v_gene: TRBV9; d_gene: TRBD1; j_gene: TRBJ1-2
CDR3nt: TGTGCCAGCAGTTCCCCGGGGGGTACCGACGAGCAGTACTTC; CDR3aa: CASSSPGGTDEQYF; abundance: few; v_gene: TRBV28; d_gene: TRBD2; j_gene: TRBJ2-7
CDR3nt: TGTGCCAGCACTATGAGTGGTGAGCAGTTCTTC; CDR3aa: CASTMSGEQFF; abundance: .; v_gene: TRBV27; d_gene: .; j_gene: TRBJ2-1
CDR3nt: TGCGCCAGCAGCCAAGATTTGAACAGGGGCAATCAGCCCCAGCATTTT; CDR3aa: CASSQDLNRGNQPQHF; abundance: once; v_gene: TRBV4-1; d_gene: .; j_gene: TRBJ1-5
CDR3nt: TGTGCCAGCAGTGTAACCGAACAGACCCTAGCGGATCTATACAATGAGCAGTTCTTC; CDR3aa: CASSVTEQTLADLYNEQFF; abundance: .; v_gene: TRBV27; d_gene: TRBD2; j_gene: TRBJ2-1
CDR3nt: TGTGCCAGCAGCTTGCAGGGGGGACAGCCCCAGCATTTT; CDR3aa: CASSLQGGQPQHF; abundance: .; v_gene: TRBV7-9; d_gene: TRBD1; j_gene: TRBJ1-5
CDR3nt: TGCGCCAGCAATCCCCTAGCGGGAGTCGGGGACAATGAGCAGTTCTTC; CDR3aa: CASNPLAGVGDNEQFF; abundance: once; v_gene: TRBV5-1; d_gene: TRBD2; j_gene: TRBJ2-1
CDR3nt: TGCGCCAGCAGCTTGGCAGCAGGCCTAAACACTGAAGCTTTCTTT; CDR3aa: CASSLAAGLNTEAFF; abundance: .; v_gene: TRBV5-1; d_gene: .; j_gene: TRBJ1-1
CDR3nt: TGTGCCAGCAGTTATATTGGGGGAGGGCCTGACAATGAGCAGTTCTTC; CDR3aa: CASSYIGGGPDNEQFF; abundance: .; v_gene: TRBV6-5; d_gene: TRBD2; j_gene: TRBJ2-1
CDR3nt: TGTGCCTGGAGTGTTATTCAGTACAATGAGCAGTTCTTC; CDR3aa: CAWSVIQYNEQFF; abundance: few; v_gene: TRBV30; d_gene: .; j_gene: TRBJ2-1
CDR3nt: TGTGCCAGCACCCTCGGCTCTGGAAACACCATATATTTT; CDR3aa: CASTLGSGNTIYF; abundance: .; v_gene: TRBV28; d_gene: .; j_gene: TRBJ1-3